Below, one T cell receptor beta chain is given with its context. The data are from a study of blood T cell repertoires in COVID-19. Authors' analysis steps: Reference gene primer amplification yielded estimated nucleated cell counts. The protocol was immunoSEQ multiplex PCR, while the TCRdb copy is restricted to in-frame clones and leaves out a portion. V and J calls plus clone size are reproduced from that table; the DNA served to infer D and trimming. This table holds approximately 220,000 clones, 81% found once. The CDR3 is made up of 16 amino acids. With 4 bases removed from V and 0 bases from J, the gap between germline ends came to 13 bases. Germline assignment: CDR1 MGHDK and CDR2 SYGVNS.

This clonotype was sampled from a woman of 80 years or more with acute or convalescent COVID-19. Sequencing was carried out using peripheral blood. This rearrangement joins TRBV25-1 to TRBJ1-3; the D is unclear. The CDR3 DNA is TGTGCCAGCAGTGGGGTCCCGGGTTCCTCTGGAAACACCATATATTTT. This translates into CASSGVPGSSGNTIYF.